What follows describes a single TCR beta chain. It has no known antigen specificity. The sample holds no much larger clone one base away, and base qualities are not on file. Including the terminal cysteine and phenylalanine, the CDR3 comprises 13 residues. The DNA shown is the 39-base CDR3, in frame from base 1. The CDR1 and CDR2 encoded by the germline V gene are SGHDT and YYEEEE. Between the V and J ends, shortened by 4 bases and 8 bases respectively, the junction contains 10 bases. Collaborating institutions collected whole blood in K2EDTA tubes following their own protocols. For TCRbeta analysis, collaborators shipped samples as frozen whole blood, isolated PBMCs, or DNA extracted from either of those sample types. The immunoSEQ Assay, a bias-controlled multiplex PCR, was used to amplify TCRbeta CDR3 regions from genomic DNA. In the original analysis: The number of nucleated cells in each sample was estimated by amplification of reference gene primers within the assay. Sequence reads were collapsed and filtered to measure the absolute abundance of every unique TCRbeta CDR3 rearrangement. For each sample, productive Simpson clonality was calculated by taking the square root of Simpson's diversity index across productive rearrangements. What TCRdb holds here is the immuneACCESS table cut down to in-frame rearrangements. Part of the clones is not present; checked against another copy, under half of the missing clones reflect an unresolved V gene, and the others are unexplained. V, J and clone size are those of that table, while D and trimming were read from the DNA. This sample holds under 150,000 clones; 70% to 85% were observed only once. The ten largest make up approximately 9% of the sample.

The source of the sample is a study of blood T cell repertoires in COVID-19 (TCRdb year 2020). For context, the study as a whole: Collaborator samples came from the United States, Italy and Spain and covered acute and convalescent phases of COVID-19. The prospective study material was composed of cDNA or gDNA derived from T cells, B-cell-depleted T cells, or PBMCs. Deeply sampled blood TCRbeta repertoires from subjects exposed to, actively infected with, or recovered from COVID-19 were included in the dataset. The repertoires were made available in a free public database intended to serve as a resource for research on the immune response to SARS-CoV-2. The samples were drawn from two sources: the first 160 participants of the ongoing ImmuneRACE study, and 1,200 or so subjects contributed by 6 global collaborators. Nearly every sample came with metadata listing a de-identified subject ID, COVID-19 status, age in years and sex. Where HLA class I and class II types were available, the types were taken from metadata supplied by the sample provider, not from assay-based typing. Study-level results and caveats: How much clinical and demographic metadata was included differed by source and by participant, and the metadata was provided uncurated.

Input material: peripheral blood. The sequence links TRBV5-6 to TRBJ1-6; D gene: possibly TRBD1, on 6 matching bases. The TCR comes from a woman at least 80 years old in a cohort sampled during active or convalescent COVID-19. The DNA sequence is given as TGTGCCAGCAGCCGGGACAACTATTCACCCCTCCACTTT. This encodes CASSRDNYSPLHF.